This T cell receptor beta chain was captured by sequencing in a study of cytomegalovirus exposure and HLA in healthy donors. PCR amplification relied on 60 Vbeta primers (plus 13 Jbeta primers). Assay used: immunoSEQ multiplex PCR; TCRdb lists only in-frame clones, some missing. The sample yields approximately 110,000 clones, over 70% seen once. For this clone: The antigen is unknown.

Study outcomes and limitations: CMV serostatus was the sole immune exposure information available. Cytomegalovirus-associated status was assigned to around 160 TCR beta chains. In an earlier analysis, about 90% or about 30%: the productive usage of most TCR beta V segments.

CDR3 length: 16 residues. This clonotype was obtained from a man younger than 40 in good health and CMV-seronegative. The sequencing input was PBMCs. J is TRBJ2-2 and V is TRBV21-1; the table's TRBD2 call for D was not verified on the DNA. TRBV21-1 is marked as a pseudogene. The CDR3 loop is CASSKAERNNTGELFF. CDR3 sequence (DNA): TGTGCCAGCAGCAAAGCGGAGAGAAACAACACCGGGGAGCTGTTTTTT.